This T cell receptor (beta chain) was captured by sequencing in a study of shared clonotypes between healthy human individuals. Study-level results: Enrolling few donors narrowed the genetic and exposure-history diversity that was represented.

Each cell subset's genomic DNA was divided evenly among several immunoSEQ plates. Assay: immunoSEQ multiplex PCR; the TCRdb copy retains only in-frame clones and omits some. Among around 2.1 million clones listed, more than 85% were seen once. In germline, CDR1 is SEHNR, CDR2 FQNEAQ (reference sequence). This CDR3 is 15 amino acids long. V was clipped by 4 bases and J by 6 bases, with 15 bases between them. Naive CD8 isolation took CD45RO-negative cells positively selected for CCR7 and excluded terminally differentiated effector memory CD45RA+ cells. A note on this clone: Its antigen is not identified.

The receptor was isolated from a man aged 18 to 30 in good health. Some clones in this sample may be carry-over from other donors' samples. The V and J genes are TRBV7-9 and TRBJ2-2; TRBD2 is a possible D gene (5 bases). The sample taken for sequencing was naive CD8+ T cells from PBMCs. CDR3 protein: CASSYSALGSGELFF. DNA for the CDR3: TGTGCCAGCAGCTATAGCGCCTTGGGTTCCGGGGAGCTGTTTTTT.